Included here is one T cell receptor beta chain sequence, with context. The data derive from a study of blood T cell repertoires in COVID-19. Study summary: The United States, Italy and Spain provided the acute and convalescent COVID-19 samples. The analysed material was cDNA or gDNA that came from T cells, B-cell-depleted T cells, or PBMCs.

With 0 bases removed from V and 0 bases from J, the gap between germline ends came to 6 bases. Germline-derived CDR1 and CDR2 are LGHNA and YSLEER. The CDR3 extends over 16 amino acids. Profiling relied on immunoSEQ multiplex PCR, and the TCRdb table lists in-frame clones only, not all of them. In the table there are 200,000 to 300,000 clones, 65% to 90% of which are singletons. Seattle-derived patients entered the study during active infection and were followed longitudinally. This receptor was taken from a man between 45 and 60 years old with COVID-19, enrolled during active disease. The rearrangement joins TRBV4-3 to TRBJ2-6; the D is unclear. The specimen was peripheral blood. The CDR3 nucleotides read TGCGCCAGCAGCCAAGATAACGGCTCTGGGGCCAACGTCCTGACTTTC. Translating it yields CASSQDNGSGANVLTF.